The 5 T cell receptor beta chains presented below share a single source sample, sequenced in a study of a mutant IDH1 vaccine in newly diagnosed glioma. Time point of the sample: baseline, week 1 (first vaccination visit). Indicated treatment: pre-vaccination baseline after standard-of-care therapy. Profiling relied on immunoSEQ multiplex PCR, and the TCRdb table lists in-frame clones only, not all of them. This sample has 70,000 to 100,000 clones, with more than 65% found just once. Sequencing was performed on PBMCs, taken from a glioma patient treated with radiotherapy, temozolomide or both. The receptors derive from a middle-aged man with glioma. Some clones in this sample may be carry-over from other donors' samples.

The J gene is TRBJ2-2, the V gene TRBV2; tentatively, D is TRBD1 or TRBD2 (5 bases each). Germline V gene sequence: CDR1 SNHLY, CDR2 FYNNEI. The V gene lost 6 bases and the J gene lost 4 bases, with 9 bases spanning the gap. This CDR3 is built from 13 residues. CDR3 nucleotide sequence: TGTGCCAGCAGGAGGGGATTCACCGGGGAGCTGTTTTTT. This encodes CASRRGFTGELFF.

The chain uses TRBV6-5 and TRBJ1-1; D unresolved. This CDR3 is 14 amino acids long. The germline CDR1 and CDR2 sequences are MNHEY and SVGAGI. V lost 5 bases and J 7 bases, leaving 17 bases between the germline ends. CDR3 coding DNA: TGTGCCAGCAGTCCAATCGGACGAACGGGTGAAGCTTTCTTT. Residues: CASSPIGRTGEAFF.

This clone appeared a few times. This chain uses TRBV30 with TRBJ1-2, with unresolved D. The CDR3 totals 11 residues. Trimming removed 2 bases from V and 4 bases from J, with 5 bases in between. The V gene's germline CDR1 is GTSNPN and CDR2 SVGIG (reference sequence). The CDR3 coding sequence is TGTGCCTGGAGTAGAGCCTATGGCTACACCTTC. Amino acid sequence: CAWSRAYGYTF.

This clone was found once. The chain uses TRBV6-1 and TRBJ2-1, with D perhaps assigned TRBD1 or TRBD2 (6 bases each). Trimming removed 1 base at V and 14 bases at J, with 12 bases between. The CDR3 has 12 residues. The germline V gene has CDR1 MNHNS and CDR2 SASEGT. Written as DNA, the CDR3 is TGTGCCAGCAGTGAAGGAGGGGGGTGGGAGTTCTTC. The encoded protein is CASSEGGGWEFF.

The V gene is TRBV19, the J gene TRBJ1-1; D remains ambiguous. The length of the CDR3 is 10 residues. Germline CDR1 reads LNHDA; CDR2 reads SQIVND (reference sequence). Trimming stripped 9 bases from V and 4 bases from J, with 6 bases between. CDR3 sequence reads: CASPGTEAFF. DNA of the CDR3: TGTGCCAGCCCCGGCACTGAAGCTTTCTTT.